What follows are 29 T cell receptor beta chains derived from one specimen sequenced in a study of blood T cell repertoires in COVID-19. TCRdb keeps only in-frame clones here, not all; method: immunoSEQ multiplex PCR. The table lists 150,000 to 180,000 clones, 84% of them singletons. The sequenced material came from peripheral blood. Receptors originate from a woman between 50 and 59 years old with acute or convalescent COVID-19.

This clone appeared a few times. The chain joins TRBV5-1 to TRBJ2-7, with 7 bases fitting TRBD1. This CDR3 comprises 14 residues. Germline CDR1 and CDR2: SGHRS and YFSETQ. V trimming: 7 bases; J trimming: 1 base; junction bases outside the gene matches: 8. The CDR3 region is CASSQGRESYEQYF. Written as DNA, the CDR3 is TGCGCCAGCTCACAGGGGCGTGAATCCTACGAGCAGTACTTC.

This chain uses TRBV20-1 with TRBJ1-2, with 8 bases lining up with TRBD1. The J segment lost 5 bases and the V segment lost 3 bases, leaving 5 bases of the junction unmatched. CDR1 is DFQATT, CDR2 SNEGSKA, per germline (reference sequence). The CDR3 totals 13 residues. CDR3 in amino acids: CSASQGADYGYTF. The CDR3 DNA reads TGCAGTGCTAGTCAGGGGGCAGATTATGGCTACACCTTC.

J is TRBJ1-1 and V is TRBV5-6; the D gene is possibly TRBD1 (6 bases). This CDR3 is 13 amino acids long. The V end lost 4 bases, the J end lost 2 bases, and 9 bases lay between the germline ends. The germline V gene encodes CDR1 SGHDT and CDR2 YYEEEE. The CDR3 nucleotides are TGTGCCAGCAGCCGGACAGTTAACACTGAAGCTTTCTTT. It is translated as CASSRTVNTEAFF.

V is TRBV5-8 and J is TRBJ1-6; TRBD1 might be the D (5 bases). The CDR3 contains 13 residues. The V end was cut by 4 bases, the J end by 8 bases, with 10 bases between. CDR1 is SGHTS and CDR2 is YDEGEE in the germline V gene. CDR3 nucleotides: TGTGCCAGCAGCGTAGACAGTTATTCACCCCTCCACTTT. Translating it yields CASSVDSYSPLHF. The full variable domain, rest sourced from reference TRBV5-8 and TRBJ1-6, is EAGVTQSPTHLIKTRGQQATLRCSPISGHTSVYWYQQALGLGLQFLLWYDEGEERNRGNFPPRFSGRQFPNYSSELNVNALELEDSALYLCASSVDSYSPLHFGNGTRLTVT.

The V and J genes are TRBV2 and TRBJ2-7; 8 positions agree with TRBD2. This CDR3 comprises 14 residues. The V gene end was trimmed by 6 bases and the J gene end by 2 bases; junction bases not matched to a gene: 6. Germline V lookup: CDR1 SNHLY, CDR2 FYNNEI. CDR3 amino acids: CASSGTRTPYEQYF. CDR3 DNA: TGTGCCAGCAGCGGGACTAGGACTCCCTACGAGCAGTACTTC. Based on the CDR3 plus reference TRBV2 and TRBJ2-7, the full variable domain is EPEVTQTPSHQVTQMGQEVILRCVPISNHLYFYWYRQILGQKVEFLVSFYNNEISEKSEIFDDQFSVERPDGSNFTLKIRSTKLEDSAMYFCASSGTRTPYEQYFGPGTRLTVT.

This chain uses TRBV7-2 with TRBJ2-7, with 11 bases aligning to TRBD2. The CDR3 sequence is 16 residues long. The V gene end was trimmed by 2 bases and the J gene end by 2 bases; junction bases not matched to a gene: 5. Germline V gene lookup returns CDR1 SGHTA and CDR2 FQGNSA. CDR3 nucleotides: TGTGCCAGCAGCTTACTAGCGGGGGGCAAAACCTACGAGCAGTACTTC. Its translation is CASSLLAGGKTYEQYF.

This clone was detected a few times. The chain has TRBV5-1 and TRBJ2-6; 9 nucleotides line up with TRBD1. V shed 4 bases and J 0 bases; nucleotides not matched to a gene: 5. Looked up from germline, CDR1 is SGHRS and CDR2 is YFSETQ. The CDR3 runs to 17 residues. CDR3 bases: TGCGCCAGCAGCATAGGACAGGGGCGCTCTGGGGCCAACGTCCTGACTTTC. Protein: CASSIGQGRSGANVLTF.

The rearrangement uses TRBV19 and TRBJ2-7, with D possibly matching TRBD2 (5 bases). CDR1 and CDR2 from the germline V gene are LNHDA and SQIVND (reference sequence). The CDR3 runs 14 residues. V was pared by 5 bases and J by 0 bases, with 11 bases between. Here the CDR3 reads CASSPLALSYEQYF. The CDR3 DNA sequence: TGTGCCAGTAGTCCTTTAGCGCTCTCCTACGAGCAGTACTTC.

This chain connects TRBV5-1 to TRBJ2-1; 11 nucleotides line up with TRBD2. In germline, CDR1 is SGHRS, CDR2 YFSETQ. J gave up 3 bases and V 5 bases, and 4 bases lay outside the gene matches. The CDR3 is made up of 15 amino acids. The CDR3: CASRSTSGDYNEQFF. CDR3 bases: TGCGCCAGCAGATCGACTAGCGGGGACTACAATGAGCAGTTCTTC.

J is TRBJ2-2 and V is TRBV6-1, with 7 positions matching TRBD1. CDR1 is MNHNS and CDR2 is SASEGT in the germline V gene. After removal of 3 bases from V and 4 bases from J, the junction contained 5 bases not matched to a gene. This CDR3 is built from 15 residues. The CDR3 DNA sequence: TGTGCCAGCAGTGAGACTACAGGGGCCACCGGGGAGCTGTTTTTT. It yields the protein CASSETTGATGELFF.

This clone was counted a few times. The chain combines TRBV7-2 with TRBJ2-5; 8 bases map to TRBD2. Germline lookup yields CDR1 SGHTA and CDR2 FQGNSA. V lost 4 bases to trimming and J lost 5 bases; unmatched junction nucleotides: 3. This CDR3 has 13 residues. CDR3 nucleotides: TGTGCCAGCAGCTCTAGCGGGTGGGAGACCCAGTACTTC. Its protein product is CASSSSGWETQYF.

CDR3 region: CATSEGLPKGVNEQFF. Here the CDR3 DNA reads TGTGCCACCAGCGAGGGCCTGCCGAAGGGCGTCAATGAGCAGTTCTTC. The chain employs TRBV15 and TRBJ2-1; a weak D match, TRBD2 (5 bases). CDR3 size: 16 residues. Germline CDR1 is LNHNV and CDR2 is YYDKDF (reference sequence). Trimming cost V 5 bases and J 6 bases, with 20 bases left between them.

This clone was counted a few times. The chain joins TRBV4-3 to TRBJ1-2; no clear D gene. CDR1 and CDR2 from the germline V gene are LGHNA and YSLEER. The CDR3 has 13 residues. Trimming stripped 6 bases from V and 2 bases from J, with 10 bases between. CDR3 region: CASSPAGNYGYTF. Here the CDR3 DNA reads TGCGCCAGCAGTCCCGCCGGGAACTATGGCTACACCTTC.

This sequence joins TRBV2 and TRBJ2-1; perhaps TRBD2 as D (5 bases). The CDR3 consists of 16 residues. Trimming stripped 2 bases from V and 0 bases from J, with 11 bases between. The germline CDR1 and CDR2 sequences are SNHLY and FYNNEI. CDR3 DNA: TGTGCCAGCAGTGAACGTGCAGGAGGCTCCTACAATGAGCAGTTCTTC. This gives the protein CASSERAGGSYNEQFF.

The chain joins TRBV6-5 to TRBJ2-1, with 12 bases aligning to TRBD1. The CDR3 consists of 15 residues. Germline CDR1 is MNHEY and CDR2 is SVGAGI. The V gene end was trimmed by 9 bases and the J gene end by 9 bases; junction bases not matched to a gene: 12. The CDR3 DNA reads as TGTGCCAGTTCTCGCCGGGACAGGGGGCGGCGTGAGCAGTTCTTC. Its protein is CASSRRDRGRREQFF.

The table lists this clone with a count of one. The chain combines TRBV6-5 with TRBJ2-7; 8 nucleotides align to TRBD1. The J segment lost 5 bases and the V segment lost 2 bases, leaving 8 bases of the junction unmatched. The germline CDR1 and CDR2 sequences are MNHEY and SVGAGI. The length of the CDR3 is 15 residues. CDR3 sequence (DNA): TGTGCCAGCAGTTACACGTCAGGGGGCAACCACGAGCAGTACTTC. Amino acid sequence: CASSYTSGGNHEQYF.

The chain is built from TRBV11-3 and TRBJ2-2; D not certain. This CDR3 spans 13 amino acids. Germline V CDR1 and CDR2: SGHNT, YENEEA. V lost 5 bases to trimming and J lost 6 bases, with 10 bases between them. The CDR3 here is CASSQQIPGELFF. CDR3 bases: TGTGCCAGCAGCCAACAGATCCCCGGGGAGCTGTTTTTT.

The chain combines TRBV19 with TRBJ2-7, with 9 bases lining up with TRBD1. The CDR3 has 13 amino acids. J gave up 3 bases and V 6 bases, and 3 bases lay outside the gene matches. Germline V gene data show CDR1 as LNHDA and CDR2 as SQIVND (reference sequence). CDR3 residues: CASRLGQGYEQYF. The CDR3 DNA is TGTGCCAGTAGACTGGGACAGGGCTACGAGCAGTACTTC.

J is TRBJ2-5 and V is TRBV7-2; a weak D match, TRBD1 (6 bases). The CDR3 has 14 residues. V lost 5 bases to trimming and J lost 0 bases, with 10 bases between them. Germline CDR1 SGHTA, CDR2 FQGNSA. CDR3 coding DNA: TGTGCCAGCAGCCCAGACAGGTACCAAGAGACCCAGTACTTC. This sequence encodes CASSPDRYQETQYF.

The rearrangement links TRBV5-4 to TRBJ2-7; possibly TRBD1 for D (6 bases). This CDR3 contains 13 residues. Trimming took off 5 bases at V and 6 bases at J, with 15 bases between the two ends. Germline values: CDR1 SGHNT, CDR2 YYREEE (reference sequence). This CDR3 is CASRTDRLGEQYF. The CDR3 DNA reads TGTGCCAGCAGGACTGACAGGCTAGGCGAGCAGTACTTC. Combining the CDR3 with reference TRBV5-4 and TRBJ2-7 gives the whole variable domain ETGVTQSPTHLIKTRGQQVTLRCSSQSGHNTVSWYQQALGQGPQFIFQYYREEENGRGNFPPRFSGLQFPNYSSELNVNALELDDSALYLCASRTDRLGEQYFGPGTRLTVT.

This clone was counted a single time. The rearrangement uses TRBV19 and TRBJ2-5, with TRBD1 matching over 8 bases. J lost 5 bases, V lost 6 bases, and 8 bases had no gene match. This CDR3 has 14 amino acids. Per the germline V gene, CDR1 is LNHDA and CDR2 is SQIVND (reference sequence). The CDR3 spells CASRETGVRETQYF. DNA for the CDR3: TGTGCCAGTAGGGAGACAGGGGTTCGGGAGACCCAGTACTTC.

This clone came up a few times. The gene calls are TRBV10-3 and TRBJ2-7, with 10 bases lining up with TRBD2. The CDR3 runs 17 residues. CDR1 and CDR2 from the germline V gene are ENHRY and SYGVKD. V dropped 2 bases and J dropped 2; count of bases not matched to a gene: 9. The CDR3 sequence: CAISEATTSGLTYEQYF. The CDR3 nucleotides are TGTGCCATCAGTGAGGCTACGACTAGCGGGCTAACCTACGAGCAGTACTTC.

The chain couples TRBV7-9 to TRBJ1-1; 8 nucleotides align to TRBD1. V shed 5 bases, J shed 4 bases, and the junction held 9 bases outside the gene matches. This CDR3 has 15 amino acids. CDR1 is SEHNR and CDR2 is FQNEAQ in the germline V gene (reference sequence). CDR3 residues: CASSPPAQGVTEAFF. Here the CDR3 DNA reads TGTGCCAGCAGCCCCCCGGCACAGGGGGTCACTGAAGCTTTCTTT.

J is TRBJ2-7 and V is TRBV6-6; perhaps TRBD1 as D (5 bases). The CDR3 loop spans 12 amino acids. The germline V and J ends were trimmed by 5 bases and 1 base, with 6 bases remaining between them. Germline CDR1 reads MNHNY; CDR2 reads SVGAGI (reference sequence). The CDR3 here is CASSGHSYEQYF. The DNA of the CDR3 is TGTGCCAGCAGTGGACATTCCTACGAGCAGTACTTC.

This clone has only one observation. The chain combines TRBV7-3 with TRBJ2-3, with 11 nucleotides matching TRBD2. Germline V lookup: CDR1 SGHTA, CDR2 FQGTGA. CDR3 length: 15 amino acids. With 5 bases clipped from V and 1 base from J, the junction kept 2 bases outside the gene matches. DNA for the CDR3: TGTGCCAGCAGCGTAGCGGGGGGGGGCACAGATACGCAGTATTTT. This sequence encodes CASSVAGGGTDTQYF.

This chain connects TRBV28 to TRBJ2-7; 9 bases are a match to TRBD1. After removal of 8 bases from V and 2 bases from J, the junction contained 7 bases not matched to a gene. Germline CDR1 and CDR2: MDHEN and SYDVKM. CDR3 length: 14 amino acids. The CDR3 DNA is TGTGCCAGCGCCGGACAGGGGTTCACCTACGAGCAGTACTTC. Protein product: CASAGQGFTYEQYF.

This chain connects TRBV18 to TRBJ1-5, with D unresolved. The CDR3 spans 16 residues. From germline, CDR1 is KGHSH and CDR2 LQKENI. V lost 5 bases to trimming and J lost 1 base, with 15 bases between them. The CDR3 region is CASSSAGSLSNQPQHF. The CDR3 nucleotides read TGTGCCAGCTCATCGGCGGGATCGTTAAGCAATCAGCCCCAGCATTTT. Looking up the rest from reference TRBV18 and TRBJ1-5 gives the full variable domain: NAGVMQNPRHLVRRRGQEARLRCSPMKGHSHVYWYRQLPEEGLKFMVYLQKENIIDESGMPKERFSAEFPKEGPSILRIQQVVRGDSAAYFCASSSAGSLSNQPQHFGDGTRLSIL.

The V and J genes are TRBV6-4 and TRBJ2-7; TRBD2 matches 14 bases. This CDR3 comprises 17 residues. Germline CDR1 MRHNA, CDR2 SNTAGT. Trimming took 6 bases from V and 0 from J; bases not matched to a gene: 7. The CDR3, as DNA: TGTGCCAGCAGCCCCGGACTAGCGGGGGGAAGCTCCTACGAGCAGTACTTC. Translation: CASSPGLAGGSSYEQYF.

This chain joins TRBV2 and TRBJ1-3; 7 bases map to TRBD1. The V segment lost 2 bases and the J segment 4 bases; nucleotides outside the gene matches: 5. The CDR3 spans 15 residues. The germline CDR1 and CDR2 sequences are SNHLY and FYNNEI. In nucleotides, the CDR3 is TGTGCCAGCAGTGAATTCACAGGGGCCGGAAACACCATATATTTT. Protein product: CASSEFTGAGNTIYF.